One sample yielded the 12 T cell receptor beta chains listed below, sequenced in a study of T cell responses to AZD1222 COVID-19 vaccine. TCRdb's copy holds only in-frame clones and misses some; the assay was immunoSEQ multiplex PCR. The repertoire holds 150,000 to 200,000 clones, with just over 85% as singletons. The sequences come from peripheral blood, collected 28 days after the second AZD1222 dose. All receptors derive from an adult who received the AZD1222 COVID-19 vaccine.

The J gene is TRBJ1-2, the V gene TRBV5-1; D is unresolved. There are 14 residues in the CDR3. The germline CDR1 and CDR2 sequences are SGHRS and YFSETQ. V was cut by 4 bases and J by 2 bases, with 12 bases left in between. The CDR3 here is CASSPGGGNYGYTF. The CDR3, as DNA: TGCGCCAGCAGCCCGGGAGGCGGAAACTATGGCTACACCTTC.

This sequence joins TRBV3-1 (or the pseudogene TRBV3-2) and TRBJ1-1, with D hard to call. The CDR3 extends over 13 amino acids. CDR1 and CDR2 from the germline V gene are LGHDT and YNNKEL (reference sequence). Trimming removed 2 bases at V and 1 base at J, with 5 bases between. The CDR3 sequence is CASSQLQNTEAFF. The CDR3 coding sequence is TGTGCCAGCAGCCAATTGCAGAACACTGAAGCTTTCTTT.

This rearrangement joins TRBV5-6 to TRBJ1-2; D not certain. The CDR3 contains 14 residues. V lost 4 bases to trimming and J lost 0 bases, with 10 bases between them. CDR1 is SGHDT and CDR2 is YYEEEE in the germline V gene. The CDR3 is CASSPWTANYGYTF. Written as DNA, the CDR3 is TGTGCCAGCAGCCCGTGGACGGCTAACTATGGCTACACCTTC.

V and J are TRBV3-1 (or the pseudogene TRBV3-2) and TRBJ2-2; 16 bases fit TRBD2. Germline values: CDR1 LGHDT, CDR2 YNNKEL (reference sequence). The CDR3 spans 18 residues. The ends lost 4 bases at V and 5 bases at J; junction bases unmatched: 7. The CDR3 DNA reads TGTGCCAGCAGCCGCGGGACTAGCGGGGGGGCAAGAACCGGGGAGCTGTTTTTT. This gives the protein CASSRGTSGGARTGELFF.

The genes are TRBV2 and TRBJ2-7, with TRBD1 matching 9 bases. This CDR3 comprises 13 residues. CDR1 is SNHLY and CDR2 is FYNNEI in the germline V gene. After removal of 10 bases from V and 4 bases from J, the junction contained 8 bases not matched to a gene. CDR3 in amino acids: CATTRDREYEQYF. In DNA form, the CDR3 reads TGTGCCACCACCCGGGACAGGGAATACGAGCAGTACTTC. Together with reference TRBV2 and TRBJ2-7, the CDR3 gives the full variable domain: EPEVTQTPSHQVTQMGQEVILRCVPISNHLYFYWYRQILGQKVEFLVSFYNNEISEKSEIFDDQFSVERPDGSNFTLKIRSTKLEDSAMYFCATTRDREYEQYFGPGTRLTVT.

The chain couples TRBV6-6 to TRBJ1-4; possibly TRBD1 for D (6 bases). Germline V gene lookup returns CDR1 MNHNY and CDR2 SVGAGI (reference sequence). V gave up 3 bases and J gave up 6 bases, with 14 bases separating them. The CDR3 is 15 amino acids. CDR3 in DNA: TGTGCCAGCAGTTATTGGGGGGGCTTGGATGAAAAACTGTTTTTT. This gives the protein CASSYWGGLDEKLFF.

V gene TRBV27 combines with J gene TRBJ2-2; D call uncertain. V lost 7 bases, J lost 6 bases, and 12 bases lay in between. The CDR3 loop spans 13 amino acids. CDR1 MNHEY and CDR2 SMNVEV come from the germline V gene (reference sequence). This chain's CDR3 is CASMGSGAGELFF. The DNA for the CDR3 is TGTGCCAGCATGGGTAGTGGAGCCGGGGAGCTGTTTTTT.

This clone showed up just a few times. The rearrangement joins TRBV4-1 to TRBJ1-5, with no clear D. V was pared by 1 base and J by 3 bases, with 4 bases between. The length of the CDR3 is 13 residues. CDR1 is MGHRA and CDR2 is YSYEKL in the germline V gene. CDR3 DNA: TGCGCCAGCAGCCAAGTCCCCAATCAGCCCCAGCATTTT. The encoded protein is CASSQVPNQPQHF.

The rearrangement uses TRBV19 and TRBJ1-2, with D unresolved. Germline V gene lookup returns CDR1 LNHDA and CDR2 SQIVND (reference sequence). V lost 7 bases, J lost 2 bases, and 11 bases lay in between. CDR3 size: 13 residues. DNA for the CDR3: TGTGCCAGTAAGGAGGTGGGGAACTATGGCTACACCTTC. It is translated as CASKEVGNYGYTF.

The chain joins TRBV4-2 to TRBJ2-2; weak D call: TRBD2 (6 bases). Germline CDR1 is LGHNA and CDR2 is YNFKEQ. V lost 1 base to trimming and J lost 1 base, with 10 bases between them. The CDR3 length is 16 residues. CDR3 protein: CASSQGGDGNTGELFF. For the CDR3, the DNA is TGTGCCAGCAGCCAAGGCGGGGACGGGAACACCGGGGAGCTGTTTTTT.

V usage is TRBV15 and J usage is TRBJ2-7, with D possibly being TRBD1 (6 bases). Germline CDR1 and CDR2: LNHNV and YYDKDF (reference sequence). The CDR3 sequence is 15 residues long. Trimming cost V 5 bases and J 1 base, with 15 bases left between them. The CDR3 spells CATSLSPTGSYEQYF. The CDR3 region has the DNA TGTGCCACCAGCTTAAGCCCAACAGGGTCCTACGAGCAGTACTTC.

J is TRBJ2-5 and V is TRBV24-1; D may correspond to TRBD1 or TRBD2 (5 bases each). The germline CDR1 and CDR2 sequences are KGHDR and SFDVKD. CDR3 length: 16 residues. V was cut by 3 bases and J by 4 bases, with 17 bases left in between. The CDR3 nucleotides read TGTGCCACCAGTGATATCGCGACGGTTGGGGGAGAGACCCAGTACTTC. Translating it yields CATSDIATVGGETQYF.